Following are 23 T cell receptor beta chains from one sample sequenced in a study of blood T cell repertoires in COVID-19. TCRdb keeps only in-frame clones here, not all; method: immunoSEQ multiplex PCR. In the table there are roughly 290,000 clones, around 82% of which are singletons. The sequenced sample was peripheral blood. These receptors were obtained from a human donor with COVID-19, enrolled during active disease. The donor label of this sample is uncertain.

The chain has TRBV27 and TRBJ2-7; 7 nucleotides align to TRBD2. Per germline, CDR1 MNHEY and CDR2 SMNVEV (reference sequence). V gave up 5 bases and J gave up 2 bases; unmatched junction bases: 6. CDR3 length: 14 residues. The CDR3: CASSPASGTYEQYF. As DNA, the CDR3 is TGTGCCAGCAGTCCCGCCAGCGGGACCTACGAGCAGTACTTC.

This clone was seen only once. The rearrangement links TRBV28 to TRBJ2-7, with TRBD2 matching 7 bases. The CDR3 runs 12 residues. Germline lookup yields CDR1 MDHEN and CDR2 SYDVKM. The CDR3 coding sequence is TGTAAGTGCGGGAGTAAACTATACGAGCAGTACTTC. Translated, it gives CKCGSKLYEQYF. The variable domain in full, completed from reference TRBV28 and TRBJ2-7, reads DVKVTQSSRYLVKRTGEKVFLECVQDMDHENMFWYRQDPGLGLRLIYFSYDVKMKEKGDIPEGYSVSREKKERFSLILESASTNQTSMYLCKCGSKLYEQYFGPGTRLTVT.

The chain couples TRBV7-3 to TRBJ1-1, with D possibly matching TRBD1 (5 bases). Trimming left V 3 bases short and J 1 base short, with 18 bases between. This CDR3 spans 17 amino acids. In germline, CDR1 is SGHTA, CDR2 FQGTGA. CDR3 loop: CASSLTPVWGGNTEAFF. The DNA of the CDR3 is TGTGCCAGCAGCTTGACCCCGGTTTGGGGGGGGAACACTGAAGCTTTCTTT. Variable domain in full (rest from reference TRBV7-3 and TRBJ1-1): GAGVSQTPSNKVTEKGKYVELRCDPISGHTALYWYRQSLGQGPEFLIYFQGTGAADDSGLPNDRFFAVRPEGSVSTLKIQRTERGDSAVYLCASSLTPVWGGNTEAFFGQGTRLTVV.

CDR3 sequence: CSGAVTGGGYGYTF. In DNA, the CDR3 is TGCAGCGGCGCCGTGACAGGGGGTGGCTATGGCTACACCTTC. The chain recombines TRBV29-1 with TRBJ1-2, with 9 bases aligning to TRBD1. The CDR3 is 14 residues long. Germline CDR1 SQVTM, CDR2 ANQGSEA. V lost 7 bases and J lost 4; bases outside the gene matches: 10. Variable domain in full (rest from reference TRBV29-1 and TRBJ1-2): SAVISQKPSRDICQRGTSLTIQCQVDSQVTMMFWYRQQPGQSLTLIATANQGSEATYESGFVIDKFPISRPNLTFSTLTVSNMSPEDSSIYLCSGAVTGGGYGYTFGSGTRLTVV.

The CDR3 protein is CASRRGQINEKLFF. For the CDR3, the DNA is TGCGCCAGCAGAAGAGGACAAATTAATGAAAAACTGTTTTTT. The chain joins TRBV5-1 to TRBJ1-4; D possibly corresponds to TRBD1 (5 bases). This CDR3 has 14 residues. Trimming took off 5 bases at V and 4 bases at J, with 12 bases between the two ends. Germline values: CDR1 SGHRS, CDR2 YFSETQ. Full variable domain (remainder filled in from reference TRBV5-1 and TRBJ1-4): KAGVTQTPRYLIKTRGQQVTLSCSPISGHRSVSWYQQTPGQGLQFLFEYFSETQRNKGNFPGRFSGRQFSNSRSEMNVSTLELGDSALYLCASRRGQINEKLFFGSGTQLSVL.

The V and J genes are TRBV19 and TRBJ2-3, with D perhaps matching TRBD1 (6 bases). V shed 8 bases and J shed 3 bases, with 12 bases lying between them. CDR1 and CDR2 from the germline V gene are LNHDA and SQIVND (reference sequence). CDR3 size: 13 residues. CDR3 sequence reads: CASRPGQTDTQYF. The CDR3 region has the DNA TGTGCCAGTCGCCCTGGACAGACAGATACGCAGTATTTT. The full variable domain, in which reference TRBV19 and TRBJ2-3 provide the parts outside the CDR3, is DGGITQSPKYLFRKEGQNVTLSCEQNLNHDAMYWYRQDPGQGLRLIYYSQIVNDFQKGDIAEGYSVSREKKESFPLTVTSAQKNPTAFYLCASRPGQTDTQYFGPGTRLTVL.

This clone was seen a single time. The V and J genes are TRBV6-5 and TRBJ1-3; unclear D gene. The V gene's germline CDR1 is MNHEY and CDR2 SVGAGI. The CDR3 sequence is 12 residues long. V lost 6 bases and J 8 bases, leaving 11 bases between the germline ends. Written as DNA, the CDR3 is TGTGCCAGCAGCCCAAGCTTGGACACCATATATTTT. It specifies CASSPSLDTIYF.

CDR3 region: CASSVKTSGSTYEQYF. The CDR3 DNA follows: TGTGCCAGCAGCGTAAAGACTAGCGGGAGCACCTACGAGCAGTACTTC. The chain uses TRBV11-2 and TRBJ2-7; 12 bases are a match to TRBD2. Germline V lookup: CDR1 SGHAT, CDR2 FQNNGV. V dropped 5 bases and J dropped 2; count of bases not matched to a gene: 7. The CDR3 extends over 16 amino acids.

The chain couples TRBV18 to TRBJ1-5; 9 bases line up with TRBD1. Germline V CDR1 and CDR2: KGHSH, LQKENI. V dropped 3 bases and J dropped 2; count of bases not matched to a gene: 14. There are 19 residues in the CDR3. The CDR3 reads CASSPSFGQGRMGNQPQHF. CDR3 DNA sequence: TGTGCCAGCTCACCCTCTTTTGGACAGGGGAGAATGGGCAATCAGCCCCAGCATTTT. The full variable domain, in which reference TRBV18 and TRBJ1-5 provide the parts outside the CDR3, is NAGVMQNPRHLVRRRGQEARLRCSPMKGHSHVYWYRQLPEEGLKFMVYLQKENIIDESGMPKERFSAEFPKEGPSILRIQQVVRGDSAAYFCASSPSFGQGRMGNQPQHFGDGTRLSIL.

The chain has TRBV27 and TRBJ2-1, with TRBD2 matching over 9 bases. Germline V gene data show CDR1 as MNHEY and CDR2 as SMNVEV (reference sequence). The CDR3 consists of 19 residues. The junction had 12 bases not matched to a gene; V was cut back by 1 base and J by 2 bases. The CDR3 DNA sequence: TGTGCCAGCAGTTTATTTCTCTGGGGACTAGCTATTCCCTACAATGAGCAGTTCTTC. This encodes CASSLFLWGLAIPYNEQFF.

This clone was observed a few times. The gene calls are TRBV19 and TRBJ1-5; D unresolved. Trimming shortened V by 6 bases and J by 2 bases, and 14 bases separated the two germline ends. The CDR3 has 15 residues. Germline CDR1 and CDR2: LNHDA and SQIVND (reference sequence). The CDR3 region is CASRTTSIGNQPQHF. Written as DNA, the CDR3 is TGTGCCAGTAGGACAACAAGTATCGGCAATCAGCCCCAGCATTTT.

A note on this clone: Other DNA sequences in this sample translate to the same CDR3. The chain has TRBV19 and TRBJ1-5; D not resolved. The CDR3 is 15 amino acids. The V end lost 0 bases, the J end lost 4 bases, and 10 bases lay between the germline ends. Germline V gene lookup returns CDR1 LNHDA and CDR2 SQIVND (reference sequence). The CDR3 loop reads CASSIDREGNQPQHF. The CDR3 DNA sequence: TGTGCCAGTAGTATAGATCGTGAGGGAAATCAGCCCCAGCATTTT.

The gene calls are TRBV27 and TRBJ1-2; D remains unclear. From germline, CDR1 is MNHEY and CDR2 SMNVEV (reference sequence). This CDR3 has 15 residues. V was shortened by 5 bases and J by 6 bases, with 19 bases between the two germline ends. CDR3: CASSPPRRALDGYTF. CDR3 sequence (DNA): TGTGCCAGCAGTCCGCCGAGGAGGGCATTGGATGGCTACACCTTC.

The gene calls are TRBV12-3 or TRBV12-4 and TRBJ2-3; D is uncertain. This CDR3 is 13 amino acids long. Trimming cost V 6 bases and J 7 bases, with 14 bases left between them. CDR3 bases: TGTGCCAGCAGGGCTCGAGGAGTAAATACGCAGTATTTT. It encodes CASRARGVNTQYF.

This clone was seen once. This rearrangement joins TRBV7-3 to TRBJ1-1; no clear D. CDR3 length equals 12 residues. Trimming took 1 base from V and 7 from J, leaving 7 bases between them. Germline V gene sequence: CDR1 SGHTA, CDR2 FQGTGA. The CDR3, as DNA: TGTGCCAGCAGCTTAAATGGCCGTGAAGCTTTCTTT. Amino acids: CASSLNGREAFF.

V and J are TRBV19 and TRBJ1-2; 8 bases are shared with TRBD1. CDR1 and CDR2 (germline): LNHDA, SQIVND (reference sequence). The CDR3 has 17 amino acids. V lost 5 bases, J lost 1 base, and 12 bases stayed unmatched. The CDR3 spells CASSLSGYRGSNYGYTF. The CDR3, as DNA: TGTGCCAGTAGTCTATCTGGATACAGGGGGAGTAACTATGGCTACACCTTC.

The J gene is TRBJ1-1, the V gene TRBV28, with D perhaps matching TRBD1 (6 bases). V was cut by 3 bases and J by 1 base, with 9 bases left in between. The CDR3 runs to 14 residues. Germline-derived CDR1 and CDR2 are MDHEN and SYDVKM. CDR3 protein: CASSFHRENTEAFF. In nucleotides, the CDR3 is TGTGCCAGCAGTTTTCACAGGGAGAACACTGAAGCTTTCTTT.

The chain uses TRBV28 and TRBJ1-3; TRBD1 agrees at 7 bases. The germline V gene encodes CDR1 MDHEN and CDR2 SYDVKM. The CDR3 totals 15 residues. V was clipped by 6 bases and J by 4 bases; unmatched bases: 9. This chain's CDR3 is CASSPPRQGGNTIYF. The CDR3 DNA is TGTGCCAGCAGCCCACCCCGACAGGGAGGAAACACCATATATTTT.

The V gene is TRBV6-5, the J gene TRBJ2-1; D is uncertain. CDR3 size: 13 residues. Germline V gene lookup returns CDR1 MNHEY and CDR2 SVGAGI. V gave up 0 bases and J gave up 12 bases, with 12 bases separating them. CDR3 protein: CASSYSIETGQFF. The DNA of the CDR3 is TGTGCCAGCAGTTACTCGATAGAGACTGGGCAGTTCTTC.

The chain carries TRBV2 and TRBJ1-5; 10 bases are a match to TRBD1. CDR3 size: 15 residues. Per the germline V gene, CDR1 is SNHLY and CDR2 is FYNNEI. The ends lost 7 bases at V and 6 bases at J; junction bases unmatched: 9. The CDR3 sequence: CASTPVGTGVQPQHF. The CDR3, as DNA: TGTGCCAGCACTCCGGTTGGGACAGGGGTTCAGCCCCAGCATTTT.

V and J are TRBV19 and TRBJ1-5; a weak D match, TRBD1 (5 bases). Trimming removed 2 bases from V and 2 bases from J, with 13 bases in between. The CDR3 loop spans 16 amino acids. Per germline, CDR1 LNHDA and CDR2 SQIVND (reference sequence). CDR3 sequence (DNA): TGTGCCAGTAGTATAACCCAACAGGTTGGCAATCAGCCCCAGCATTTT. It yields the protein CASSITQQVGNQPQHF.

The CDR3 region is CASSLGRALTTGELFF. CDR3 nucleotides: TGTGCCAGCAGTTTAGGCAGGGCCTTAACCACCGGGGAGCTGTTTTTT. This rearrangement joins TRBV28 to TRBJ2-2; tentative D call: TRBD1 (5 bases). The germline CDR1 and CDR2 sequences are MDHEN and SYDVKM. Trimming removed 2 bases at V and 4 bases at J, with 14 bases between. CDR3 length equals 16 residues.

J is TRBJ1-5 and V is TRBV7-8, with D perhaps TRBD1 (6 bases). Trimming cost V 5 bases and J 3 bases, with 14 bases left between them. The CDR3 is 15 amino acids. Germline CDR1 and CDR2: SGHVS and FQNEAQ. The CDR3 sequence is CASSPVGGINQPQHF. CDR3 DNA: TGTGCCAGCAGCCCGGTAGGGGGTATCAATCAGCCCCAGCATTTT. Full variable domain (missing parts from reference TRBV7-8 and TRBJ1-5): GAGVSQSPRYKVAKRGQDVALRCDPISGHVSLFWYQQALGQGPEFLTYFQNEAQLDKSGLPSDRFFAERPEGSVSTLKIQRTQQEDSAVYLCASSPVGGINQPQHFGDGTRLSIL.